Listed below are T cell receptor beta chains from one sample, sequenced in a study of blood T cell repertoires in COVID-19. Repertoires were generated with immunoSEQ multiplex PCR, while TCRdb's copy carries only in-frame clones and drops some. This repertoire shows roughly 300,000 clones, roughly 93% found once; its top ten account for roughly 2%. The sequenced sample consisted of PBMCs or T cells enriched from blood (not recorded which). The receptor set was obtained from a woman in her thirties or forties with acute COVID-19. Both conserved end residues are part of each CDR3. The D gene is left open where the match is weak. Clone size is stated in some rows and not others, as once, few, many or a class when expanded.

TRBD2,TRBJ2-5,TRBV2,-,TGTGCCAGCAGGATACCCGGGGCTAGCGGGGGTGGATACCAAGAGACCCAGTACTTC,CASRIPGASGGGYQETQYF
TRBD2,TRBJ2-7,TRBV13,-,TGTGCCAGCAGCGTTACTAGCGGGGATACCTACGAGCAGTACTTC,CASSVTSGDTYEQYF
-,TRBJ1-2,TRBV12-3/TRBV12-4,-,TGTGCCAGTTCCGTCGGGCAGGGCTATGGCTACACCTTC,CASSVGQGYGYTF
-,TRBJ1-4,TRBV18,-,TGTGCCAGCTCACCACCTGGACTAGAAAAACTGTTTTTT,CASSPPGLEKLFF
-,TRBJ1-2,TRBV7-2,once,TGTGCCAGCAGCTTAGATTATAACCCAAGGCCAGGGAGGAAAGGTGGCTACACCTTC,CASSLDYNPRPGRKGGYTF
-,TRBJ2-1,TRBV11-3,-,TGTGCCAGCAGCTTAGATTCGGGGGATGAGCAGTTCTTC,CASSLDSGDEQFF
TRBD1,TRBJ2-3,TRBV9,once,TGTGCCAGCAGCTACCGACAGGGATATTCCGCAGATACGCAGTATTTT,CASSYRQGYSADTQYF
-,TRBJ2-2,TRBV2,few,TGTGCCAGCATATCCGTCTCGGGAGACACCGGGGAGCTGTTTTTT,CASISVSGDTGELFF
TRBD1,TRBJ1-1,TRBV13,-,TGTGCCAGCAGCTTAGTAGGGGGACAGGGACGGGACACTGAAGCTTTCTTT,CASSLVGGQGRDTEAFF
-,TRBJ2-1,TRBV7-2,-,TGTGCCAGCAGCGAACAGTGGAATGAGCAGTTCTTC,CASSEQWNEQFF
TRBD2,TRBJ2-7,TRBV19,-,TGTGCCAGTACCCCAAGGGAGGGGAGAAAGAAGTACTTC,CASTPREGRKKYF
TRBD1,TRBJ1-5,TRBV28,-,TGTGCCAGCAGTTTGGGACAGGGGTGGTCCCAGCATTTT,CASSLGQGWSQHF
-,TRBJ1-4,TRBV2,-,TGTGCCAGCAGTGTACTACAGGGAGAGGGGAATGAAAAACTGTTTTTT,CASSVLQGEGNEKLFF
-,TRBJ2-1,TRBV6-2/TRBV6-3,-,TGTGCCAGCAGTCTCAGGGGCAGCTCCTACAATGAGCAGTTCTTC,CASSLRGSSYNEQFF
TRBD1,TRBJ1-6,TRBV14,-,TGTGCCAGCAGCCGACAGGGCAGAAACTCACCCCTCCACTTT,CASSRQGRNSPLHF
TRBD2,TRBJ2-3,TRBV19,-,TGTGCCAGTAGCGCTACCGGGACTAGCTCAGATACGCAGTATTTT,CASSATGTSSDTQYF
-,TRBJ1-1,TRBV5-6,-,TGTGCCAGTAAGGCGCGGACAACGGCCAGAAGCGCTGAAGCTTTCTTT,CASKARTTARSAEAFF
TRBD1,TRBJ2-5,TRBV7-8,once,TGTGCCAGCAGCTTTGGGGACAGCGTCCGGACCCAGTACTTC,CASSFGDSVRTQYF
TRBD1,TRBJ1-5,TRBV6-1,-,TGTGCCAGCAGTGACCCCGGACAGGGCCGTCATCAGCCCCAGCATTTT,CASSDPGQGRHQPQHF
TRBD1,TRBJ2-7,TRBV30,-,TGTGCCTGGAGTGGGGGACAGGGGCGAGACGAGCAGTACTTC,CAWSGGQGRDEQYF
-,TRBJ1-3,TRBV20-1,-,TGCAGTGCTAGTTTACAGGGTGCGCTTGGAAACACCATATATTTT,CSASLQGALGNTIYF
-,TRBJ1-6,TRBV15,-,TGTGCCACCTCCCTGGAGGACAGCTATTCACCCCTCCACTTT,CATSLEDSYSPLHF
-,TRBJ1-2,TRBV5-6,-,TGTGCCAGCACCCTCGTCGGGGGCTATGGCTACACCTTC,CASTLVGGYGYTF
TRBD2,TRBJ2-5,TRBV7-2,few,TGTGCCAGCAGCCGTCGGGAGGGAGAGACCCAGTACTTC,CASSRREGETQYF